This is a list of T cell receptor beta chains from one sample in a study of blood T cell repertoires in COVID-19. Here immunoSEQ multiplex PCR was the method, and the copy in TCRdb shows in-frame clones only, minus some. The sample contains over 200,000 clones, roughly 90% of which appear only once. Input material: peripheral blood. These receptors were obtained from a woman in her sixties with acute or convalescent COVID-19. CDR3s include the opening cysteine and the closing phenylalanine or tryptophan. Size tells how often a clone was seen (once, few, many) or the class of an expanded clone, and some rows leave it out.

j_call clone_size v_call cdr3_aa
TRBJ1-2 NA TRBV6-2/TRBV6-3 CASSSEYGYTF
TRBJ2-7 NA TRBV10-1 CASSESTVSYEQYF
TRBJ2-7 NA TRBV18 CASSPQGTGYEQYF
TRBJ1-4 once TRBV7-2 CASSLGRGPTNEKLFF
TRBJ1-6 NA TRBV7-9 CASSFRDNSPLHF
TRBJ2-3 NA TRBV3-1/TRBV3-2 CASSQDREGLAYTDTQYF
TRBJ2-7 NA TRBV3-1/TRBV3-2 CASSQDLSRTATYEQYF
TRBJ1-5 NA TRBV2 CASSRTVSNQPQHF
TRBJ1-1 NA TRBV7-9 CASSFDKNTEAFF
TRBJ1-2 NA TRBV3-1/TRBV3-2 CASSPDRSANYGYTF
TRBJ1-1 once TRBV6-5 CASSQQRGSNTEAFF
TRBJ2-7 few TRBV6-5 CASSTSGRSSYEQYF
TRBJ2-5 NA TRBV7-2 CATMKGGVLETQYF
TRBJ1-2 NA TRBV28 CASSLYTNYGYTF
TRBJ1-1 few TRBV28 CASSLGDRGVNTEAFF
TRBJ2-5 NA TRBV14 CASSHDRTVIKETQYF
TRBJ2-5 NA TRBV7-8 CASSRGSRETQYF
TRBJ1-5 once TRBV6-2/TRBV6-3 CASSPTGGGQPQHF
TRBJ2-1 NA TRBV29-1 CSVAQLAEQFF
TRBJ1-4 NA TRBV30 CAWSAGTGGEKLFF
TRBJ1-1 NA TRBV28 CASSLSGASEAFF
TRBJ2-3 NA TRBV15 CATSRGGDHYTDTQYF
TRBJ2-2 NA TRBV6-6 CASSPQTSGRGSTGELFF
TRBJ2-7 NA TRBV27 CASSRDRGYEQYF
TRBJ2-1 NA TRBV19 CASSILTSGDPEQFF
TRBJ1-5 NA TRBV20-1 CSASWGNRVNQPQHF
TRBJ2-5 NA TRBV5-1 CASSFTSGIGQETQYF
TRBJ1-4 once TRBV6-5 CASGRSGNEKLFF
TRBJ2-2 NA TRBV3-1/TRBV3-2 CASSQEGTSFRTGELFF
TRBJ2-3 NA TRBV7-9 CASRSWERGAGSTDTQYF
TRBJ2-3 NA TRBV24-1 CATSAVFGGRAGQKYF
TRBJ1-1 NA TRBV6-5 CASRRQGHSTEAFF
TRBJ1-1 few TRBV27 CASSLGGTSTEAFF
TRBJ2-3 NA TRBV6-4 CASSDEGGPVTDTQYF
TRBJ2-7 once TRBV2 CASNPERGGGSGEQYF
TRBJ2-3 NA TRBV18 CASSPPSPGQGLDTQYF
TRBJ2-7 NA TRBV6-2/TRBV6-3 CASSRGTAYEQYF
TRBJ1-1 NA TRBV6-2/TRBV6-3 CASSGDRGGTEAFF
TRBJ1-1 once TRBV7-3 CASSLTGREDTEAFF
TRBJ2-1 NA TRBV6-4 CASSDGNRGTEQFF
TRBJ2-3 NA TRBV27 CASRAPGVRDTQYF
TRBJ2-3 NA TRBV2 CASNIENTQYF
TRBJ1-1 NA TRBV5-6 CASSRGQGRAEAFF
TRBJ1-5 NA TRBV6-6 CASSLDRKNQPQHF
TRBJ1-2 NA TRBV19 CASSLVGANYGYTF
TRBJ2-7 once TRBV5-1 CASSLDGYEQYF
TRBJ1-1 NA TRBV3-1/TRBV3-2 CASSQDSTVMNTEAFF
TRBJ1-1 NA TRBV19 CASSTRQGNTEAFF
TRBJ2-5 NA TRBV29-1 CSVAGGSWETQYF
TRBJ2-7 NA TRBV6-1 CASSDRGGTSGRPREQYF
TRBJ1-1 few TRBV10-1 CASSRRDGTEAFF
TRBJ2-5 NA TRBV6-2/TRBV6-3 CASSYLSVTRGVTQYF
TRBJ2-5 NA TRBV7-2 CASGPQAGVGETQYF
TRBJ2-1 NA TRBV30 CAWSSGLAAYNEQFF
TRBJ1-5 NA TRBV30 CAWSTGDSNQPQHF
TRBJ2-3 NA TRBV18 CASSSVRVSTDTQYF
TRBJ2-7 NA TRBV10-2 CASSATPGEQYF
TRBJ2-3 NA TRBV9 CASSARDYSRPDTQYF
TRBJ1-2 NA TRBV2 CASSPGQRYYGYTF
TRBJ1-2 NA TRBV30 CAWSRRGRARDYGYTF